This T cell receptor beta chain originates from a study of blood T cell repertoires in COVID-19. Study background: Acute and convalescent COVID-19 specimens originated in the United States, Italy and Spain.

Original analysis: Estimation of nucleated cell counts was performed using reference gene primer amplification. Generated by immunoSEQ multiplex PCR, the TCRdb table keeps only in-frame clones and is missing some. V and J calls and clone size are given by that table; D and trimming were obtained from the DNA. The sample has 350,000 to 450,000 clones, roughly 80% seen once. Participants, about 18 to 90 years old, spanned under 30 US areas. Germline values: CDR1 SGHKS, CDR2 YYEKEE (reference sequence). This CDR3 contains 14 residues. J was trimmed by 5 bases and V by 4 bases; bases with no gene match: 3.

This receptor was obtained from a woman in her forties or fifties who had recovered from COVID-19. V gene TRBV5-5 combines with J gene TRBJ1-2, with 12 positions matching TRBD1. Sequencing was done on a sample of PBMCs or T cells enriched from blood (not recorded which). CDR3 loop: CASSPGQGAYGYTF. DNA of the CDR3: TGTGCCAGCAGCCCGGGACAGGGGGCGTATGGCTACACCTTC. Variable domain in full (rest from reference TRBV5-5 and TRBJ1-2): DAGVTQSPTHLIKTRGQQVTLRCSPISGHKSVSWYQQVLGQGPQFIFQYYEKEERGRGNFPDRFSARQFPNYSSELNVNALLLGDSALYLCASSPGQGAYGYTFGSGTRLTVV.